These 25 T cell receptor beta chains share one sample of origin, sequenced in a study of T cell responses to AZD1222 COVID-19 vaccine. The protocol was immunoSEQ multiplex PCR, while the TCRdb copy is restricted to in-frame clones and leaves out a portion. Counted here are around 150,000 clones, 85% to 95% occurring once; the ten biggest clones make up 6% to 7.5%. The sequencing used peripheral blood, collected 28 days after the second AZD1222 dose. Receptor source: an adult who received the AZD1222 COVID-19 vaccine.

In nucleotides, the CDR3 is TGTGCCAGCAGTTTCATGGAGAATTCACCCCTCCACTTT. Protein product: CASSFMENSPLHF. The V gene is TRBV27, the J gene TRBJ1-6, with no clear D. V lost 3 bases and J 7 bases, leaving 7 bases between the germline ends. CDR1 MNHEY and CDR2 SMNVEV come from the germline V gene (reference sequence). The CDR3 runs 13 residues.

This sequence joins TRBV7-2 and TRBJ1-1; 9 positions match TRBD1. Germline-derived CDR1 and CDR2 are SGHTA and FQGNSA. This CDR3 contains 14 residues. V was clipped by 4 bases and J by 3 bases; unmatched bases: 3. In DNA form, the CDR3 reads TGTGCCAGCAGCTCAGGACAGGGGCACACTGAAGCTTTCTTT. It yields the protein CASSSGQGHTEAFF.

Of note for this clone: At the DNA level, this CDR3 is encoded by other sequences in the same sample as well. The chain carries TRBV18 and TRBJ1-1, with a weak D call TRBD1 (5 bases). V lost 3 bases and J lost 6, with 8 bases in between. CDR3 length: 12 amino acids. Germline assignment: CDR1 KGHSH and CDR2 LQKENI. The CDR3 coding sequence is TGTGCCAGCTCACCCGGGGGGGCTGAAGCTTTCTTT. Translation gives CASSPGGAEAFF.

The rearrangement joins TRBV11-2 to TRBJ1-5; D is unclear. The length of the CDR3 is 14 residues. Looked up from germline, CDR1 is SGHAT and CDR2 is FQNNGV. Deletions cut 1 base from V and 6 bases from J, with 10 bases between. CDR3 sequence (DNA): TGTGCCAGCAGCTTAGGGCCCCATACTCAGCCCCAGCATTTT. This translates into CASSLGPHTQPQHF.

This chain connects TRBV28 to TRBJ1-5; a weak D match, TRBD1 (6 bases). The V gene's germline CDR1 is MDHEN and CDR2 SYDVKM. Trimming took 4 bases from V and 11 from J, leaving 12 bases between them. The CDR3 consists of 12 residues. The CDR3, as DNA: TGTGCCAGCAGTTCACAGGGTATCTCCCAGCATTTT. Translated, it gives CASSSQGISQHF.

The chain's CDR3 is CASSFLPGQGNNEQFF. The CDR3 DNA is TGTGCCAGCAGTTTCCTACCGGGACAGGGGAACAATGAGCAGTTCTTC. The gene calls are TRBV28 and TRBJ2-1, with 10 bases identical to TRBD1. J lost 5 bases, V lost 3 bases, and 7 bases had no gene match. This CDR3 comprises 16 residues. Germline assignment: CDR1 MDHEN and CDR2 SYDVKM.

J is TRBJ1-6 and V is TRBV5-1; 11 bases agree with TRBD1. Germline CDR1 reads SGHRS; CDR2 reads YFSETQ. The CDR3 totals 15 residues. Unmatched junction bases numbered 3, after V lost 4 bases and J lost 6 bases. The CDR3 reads CASSPDRGLNSPLHF. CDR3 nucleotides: TGCGCCAGCAGCCCGGACAGGGGGCTTAATTCACCCCTCCACTTT.

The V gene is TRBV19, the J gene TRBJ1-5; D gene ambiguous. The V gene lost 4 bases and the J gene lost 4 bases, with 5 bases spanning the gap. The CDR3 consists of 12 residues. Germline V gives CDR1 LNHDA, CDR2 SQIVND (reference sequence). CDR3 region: CASSSGNQPQHF. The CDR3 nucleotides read TGTGCCAGTAGTAGCGGTAATCAGCCCCAGCATTTT. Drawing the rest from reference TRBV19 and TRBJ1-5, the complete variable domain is DGGITQSPKYLFRKEGQNVTLSCEQNLNHDAMYWYRQDPGQGLRLIYYSQIVNDFQKGDIAEGYSVSREKKESFPLTVTSAQKNPTAFYLCASSSGNQPQHFGDGTRLSIL.

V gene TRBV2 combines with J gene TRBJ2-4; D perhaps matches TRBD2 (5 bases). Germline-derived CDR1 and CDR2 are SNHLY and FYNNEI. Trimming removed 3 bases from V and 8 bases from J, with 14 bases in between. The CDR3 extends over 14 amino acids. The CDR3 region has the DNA TGTGCCAGCAGTGAGGAGACGACGAGGGACATTCAGTACTTC. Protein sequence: CASSEETTRDIQYF. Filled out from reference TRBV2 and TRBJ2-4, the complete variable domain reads EPEVTQTPSHQVTQMGQEVILRCVPISNHLYFYWYRQILGQKVEFLVSFYNNEISEKSEIFDDQFSVERPDGSNFTLKIRSTKLEDSAMYFCASSEETTRDIQYFGAGTRLSVL.

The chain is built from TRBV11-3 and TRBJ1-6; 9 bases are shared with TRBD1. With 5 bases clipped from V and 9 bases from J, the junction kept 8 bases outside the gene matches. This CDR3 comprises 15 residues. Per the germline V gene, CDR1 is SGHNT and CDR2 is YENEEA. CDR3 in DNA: TGTGCCAGCAGCCTAGCACAGGGGGCGTCTTCACCCCTCCACTTT. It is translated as CASSLAQGASSPLHF.

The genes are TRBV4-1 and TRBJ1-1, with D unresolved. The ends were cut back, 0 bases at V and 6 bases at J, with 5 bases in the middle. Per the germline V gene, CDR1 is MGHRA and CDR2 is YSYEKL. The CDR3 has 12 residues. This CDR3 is CASSQDRSEAFF. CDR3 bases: TGCGCCAGCAGCCAAGATAGGTCTGAAGCTTTCTTT.

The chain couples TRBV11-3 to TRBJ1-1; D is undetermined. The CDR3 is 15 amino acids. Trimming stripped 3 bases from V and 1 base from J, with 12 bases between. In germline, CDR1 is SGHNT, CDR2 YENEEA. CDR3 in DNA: TGTGCCAGCAGCTTTTCGGCAGCCCCGAACACTGAAGCTTTCTTT. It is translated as CASSFSAAPNTEAFF.

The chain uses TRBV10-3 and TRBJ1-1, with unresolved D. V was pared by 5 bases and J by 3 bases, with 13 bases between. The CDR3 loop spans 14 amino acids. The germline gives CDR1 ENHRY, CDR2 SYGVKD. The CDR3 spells CAISPRNGDTEAFF. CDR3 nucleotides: TGTGCCATCAGTCCCAGGAACGGGGACACTGAAGCTTTCTTT.

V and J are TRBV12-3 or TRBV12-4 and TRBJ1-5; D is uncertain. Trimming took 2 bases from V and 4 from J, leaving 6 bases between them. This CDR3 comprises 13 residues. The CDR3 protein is CASSLQVNQPQHF. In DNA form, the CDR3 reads TGTGCCAGCAGTTTACAGGTAAATCAGCCCCAGCATTTT.

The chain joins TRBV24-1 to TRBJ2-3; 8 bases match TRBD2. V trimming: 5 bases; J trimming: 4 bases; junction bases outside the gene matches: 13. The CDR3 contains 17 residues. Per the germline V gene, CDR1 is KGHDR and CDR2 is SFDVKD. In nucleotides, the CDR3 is TGTGCCACCAGTGGGTTAGCGGGGATGGGGAGGGCAGATACGCAGTATTTT. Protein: CATSGLAGMGRADTQYF.

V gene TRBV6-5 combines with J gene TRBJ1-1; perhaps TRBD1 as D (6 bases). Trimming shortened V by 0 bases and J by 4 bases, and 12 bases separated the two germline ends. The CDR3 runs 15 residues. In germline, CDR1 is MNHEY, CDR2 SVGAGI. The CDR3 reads CASSYSAGVSTEAFF. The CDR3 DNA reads TGTGCCAGCAGTTACTCTGCAGGGGTAAGCACTGAAGCTTTCTTT.

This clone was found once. The CDR3 DNA reads as TGTGCCAGCAGCGTATATGCAGGGCGAACAGATACGCAGTATTTT. Its translation is CASSVYAGRTDTQYF. V usage is TRBV5-8 and J usage is TRBJ2-3; tentatively, D is TRBD1 (5 bases). V gave up 4 bases and J gave up 3 bases, with 15 bases separating them. Germline V gene lookup returns CDR1 SGHTS and CDR2 YDEGEE. This CDR3 has 15 residues.

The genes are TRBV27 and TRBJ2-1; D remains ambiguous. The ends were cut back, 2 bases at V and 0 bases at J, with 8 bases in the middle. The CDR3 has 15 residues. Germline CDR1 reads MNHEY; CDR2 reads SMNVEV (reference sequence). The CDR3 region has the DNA TGTGCCAGCAGTTTAGGCGCGAGCTCCTACAATGAGCAGTTCTTC. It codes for CASSLGASSYNEQFF.

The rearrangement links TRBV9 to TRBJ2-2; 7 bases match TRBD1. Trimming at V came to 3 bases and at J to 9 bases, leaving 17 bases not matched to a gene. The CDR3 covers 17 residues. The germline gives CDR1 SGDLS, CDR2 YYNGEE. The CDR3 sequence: CASSARDRVSSNWELFF. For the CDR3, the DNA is TGTGCCAGCAGCGCCCGCGACAGGGTTTCGAGCAACTGGGAGCTGTTTTTT.

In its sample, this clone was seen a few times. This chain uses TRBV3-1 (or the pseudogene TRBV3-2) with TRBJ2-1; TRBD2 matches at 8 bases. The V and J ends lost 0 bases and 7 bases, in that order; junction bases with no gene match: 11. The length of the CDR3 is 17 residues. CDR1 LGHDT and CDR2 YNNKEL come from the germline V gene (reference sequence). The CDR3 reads CASSQDFPGGAGNEQFF. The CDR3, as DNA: TGTGCCAGCAGCCAAGATTTCCCGGGGGGGGCGGGAAATGAGCAGTTCTTC.

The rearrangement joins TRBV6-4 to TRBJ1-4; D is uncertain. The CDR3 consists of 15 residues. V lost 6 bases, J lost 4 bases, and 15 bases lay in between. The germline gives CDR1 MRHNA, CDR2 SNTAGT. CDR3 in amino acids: CASRPTAGGNEKLFF. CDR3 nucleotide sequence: TGTGCCAGCAGACCAACGGCGGGTGGTAATGAAAAACTGTTTTTT.

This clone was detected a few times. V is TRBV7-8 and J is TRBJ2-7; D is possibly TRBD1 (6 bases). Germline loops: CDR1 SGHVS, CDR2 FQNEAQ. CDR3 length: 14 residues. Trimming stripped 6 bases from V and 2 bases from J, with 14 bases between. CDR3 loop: CASSPGGRTYEQYF. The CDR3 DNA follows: TGTGCCAGCAGTCCTGGGGGCAGGACCTACGAGCAGTACTTC.

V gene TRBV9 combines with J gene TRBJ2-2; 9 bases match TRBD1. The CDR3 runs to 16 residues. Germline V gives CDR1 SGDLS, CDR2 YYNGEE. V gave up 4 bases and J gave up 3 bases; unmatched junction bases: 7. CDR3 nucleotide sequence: TGTGCCAGCAGCCCGGGGACAGGGTGGGACACCGGGGAGCTGTTTTTT. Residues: CASSPGTGWDTGELFF.

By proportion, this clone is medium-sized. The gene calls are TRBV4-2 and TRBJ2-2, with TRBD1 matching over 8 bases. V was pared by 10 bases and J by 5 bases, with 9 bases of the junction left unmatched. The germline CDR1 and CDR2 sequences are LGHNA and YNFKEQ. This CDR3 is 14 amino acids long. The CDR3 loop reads CAIGQGLDTGELFF. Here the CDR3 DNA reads TGTGCCATAGGACAGGGTTTGGATACCGGGGAGCTGTTTTTT.

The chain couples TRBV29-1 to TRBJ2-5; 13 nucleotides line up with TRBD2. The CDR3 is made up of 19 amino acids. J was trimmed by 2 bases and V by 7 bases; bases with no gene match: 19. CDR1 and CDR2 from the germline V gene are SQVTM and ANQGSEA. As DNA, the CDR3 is TGCAGCGCCCGGGGGAGAGGACTAGCGGGGGCGAATCCTCAAGAGACCCAGTACTTC. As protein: CSARGRGLAGANPQETQYF. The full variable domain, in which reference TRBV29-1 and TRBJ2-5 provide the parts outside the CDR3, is SAVISQKPSRDICQRGTSLTIQCQVDSQVTMMFWYRQQPGQSLTLIATANQGSEATYESGFVIDKFPISRPNLTFSTLTVSNMSPEDSSIYLCSARGRGLAGANPQETQYFGPGTRLLVL.